This record looks at one TCR beta chain sequence and its context. This record comes from a study of blood T cell repertoires in COVID-19. Study background: Acute and convalescent COVID-19 specimens originated in the United States, Italy and Spain.

Sequenced by immunoSEQ multiplex PCR; TCRdb stores in-frame clones only, minus some. The sample includes more than 250,000 clones, around 87% of them seen just once. Trimming took off 6 bases at V and 5 bases at J, with 16 bases between the two ends. The CDR3 totals 15 residues. The V gene's germline CDR1 is KGHSH and CDR2 LQKENI. The rearrangement joins TRBV18 to TRBJ1-4, with a tentative D call TRBD1 (5 bases). The sequence was obtained from a man between 50 and 59 years old with active or convalescent COVID-19. The specimen sequenced was peripheral blood. The chain's CDR3 is CASSPGQGANEKLFF. In DNA form, the CDR3 reads TGTGCCAGCTCCCCTGGGCAGGGCGCCAATGAAAAACTGTTTTTT.